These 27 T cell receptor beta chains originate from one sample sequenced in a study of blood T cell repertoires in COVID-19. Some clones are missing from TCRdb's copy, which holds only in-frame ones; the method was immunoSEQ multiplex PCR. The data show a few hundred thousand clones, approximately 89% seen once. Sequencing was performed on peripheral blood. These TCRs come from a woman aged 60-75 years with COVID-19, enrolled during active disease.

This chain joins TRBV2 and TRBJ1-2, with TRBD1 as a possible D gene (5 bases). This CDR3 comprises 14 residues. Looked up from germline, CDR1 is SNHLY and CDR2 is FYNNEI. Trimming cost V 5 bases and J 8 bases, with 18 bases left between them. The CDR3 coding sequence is TGTGCCAGCAGTAGGGGAGGAGGGGCGAGGGGCTACACCTTC. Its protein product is CASSRGGGARGYTF.

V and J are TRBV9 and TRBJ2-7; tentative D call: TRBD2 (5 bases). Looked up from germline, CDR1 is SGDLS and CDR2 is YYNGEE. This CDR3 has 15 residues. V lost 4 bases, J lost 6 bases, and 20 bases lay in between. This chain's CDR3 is CASSPTTRDTSEQYF. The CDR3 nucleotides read TGTGCCAGCAGCCCGACCACTCGGGATACATCCGAGCAGTACTTC.

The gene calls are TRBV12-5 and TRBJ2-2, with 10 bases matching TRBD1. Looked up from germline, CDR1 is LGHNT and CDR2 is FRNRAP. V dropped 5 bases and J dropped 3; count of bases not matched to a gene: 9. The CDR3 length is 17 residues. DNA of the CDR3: TGTGCTAGTGGTCCGTATTCGGGACAGGGGTACACCGGGGAGCTGTTTTTT. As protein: CASGPYSGQGYTGELFF.

CDR3 sequence: CASSQIQGPATNEKLFF. The CDR3 DNA follows: TGTGCCAGCTCACAGATACAGGGCCCTGCAACTAATGAAAAACTGTTTTTT. This rearrangement joins TRBV18 to TRBJ1-4, with D possibly TRBD1 on 6 matching bases. The ends were cut back, 4 bases at V and 0 bases at J, with 15 bases in the middle. The length of the CDR3 is 17 residues. Germline CDR1 KGHSH, CDR2 LQKENI.

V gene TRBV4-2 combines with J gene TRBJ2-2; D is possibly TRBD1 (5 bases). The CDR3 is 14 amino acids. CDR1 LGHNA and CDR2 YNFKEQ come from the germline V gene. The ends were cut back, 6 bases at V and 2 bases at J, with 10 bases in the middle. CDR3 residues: CASRKTGNTGELFF. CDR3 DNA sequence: TGTGCCAGCAGAAAAACAGGAAACACCGGGGAGCTGTTTTTT.

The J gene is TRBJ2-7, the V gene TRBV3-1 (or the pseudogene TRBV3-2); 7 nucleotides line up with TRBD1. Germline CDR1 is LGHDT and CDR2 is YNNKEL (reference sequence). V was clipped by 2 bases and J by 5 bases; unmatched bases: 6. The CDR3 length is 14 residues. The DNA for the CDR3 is TGTGCCAGCAGCCAAAACAGGGGAAGGGACGAGCAGTACTTC. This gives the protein CASSQNRGRDEQYF.

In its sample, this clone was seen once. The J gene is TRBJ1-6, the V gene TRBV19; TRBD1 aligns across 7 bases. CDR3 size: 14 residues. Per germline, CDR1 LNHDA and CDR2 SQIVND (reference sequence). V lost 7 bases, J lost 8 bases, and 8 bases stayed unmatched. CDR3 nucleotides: TGTGCCAGTAAGGACAGGCCAAGAGATTCACCCCTCCACTTT. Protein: CASKDRPRDSPLHF. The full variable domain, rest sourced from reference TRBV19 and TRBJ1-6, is DGGITQSPKYLFRKEGQNVTLSCEQNLNHDAMYWYRQDPGQGLRLIYYSQIVNDFQKGDIAEGYSVSREKKESFPLTVTSAQKNPTAFYLCASKDRPRDSPLHFGNGTRLTVT.

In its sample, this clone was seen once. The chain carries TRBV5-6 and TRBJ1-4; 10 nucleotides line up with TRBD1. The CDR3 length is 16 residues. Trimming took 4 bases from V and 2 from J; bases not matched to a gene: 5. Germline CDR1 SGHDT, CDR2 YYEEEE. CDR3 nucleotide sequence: TGTGCCAGCAGCATTGACAGGGGGCAGACTAATGAAAAACTGTTTTTT. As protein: CASSIDRGQTNEKLFF.

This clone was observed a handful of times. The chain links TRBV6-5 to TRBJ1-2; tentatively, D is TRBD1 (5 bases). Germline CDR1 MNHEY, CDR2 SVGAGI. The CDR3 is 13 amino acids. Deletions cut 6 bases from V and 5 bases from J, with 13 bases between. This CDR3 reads CASSLGLTYGYTF. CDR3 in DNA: TGTGCCAGCAGCCTGGGACTTACTTATGGCTACACCTTC.

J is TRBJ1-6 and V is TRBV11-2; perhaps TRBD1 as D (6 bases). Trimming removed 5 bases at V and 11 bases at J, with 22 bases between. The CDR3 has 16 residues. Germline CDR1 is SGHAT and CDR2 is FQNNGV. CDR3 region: CASSPGPQGRGPPLHF. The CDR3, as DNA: TGTGCCAGCAGCCCAGGCCCACAGGGTCGAGGGCCACCCCTCCACTTT.

Here the CDR3 DNA reads TGTGCCTGGAGACGGTCCTATAATTCACCCCTCCACTTT. Its translation is CAWRRSYNSPLHF. This rearrangement joins TRBV30 to TRBJ1-6; D unresolved. The CDR3 is 13 amino acids. Germline CDR1 and CDR2: GTSNPN and SVGIG (reference sequence). The germline V and J ends were trimmed by 3 bases and 1 base, with 4 bases remaining between them. The complete variable domain, with remaining parts taken from reference TRBV30 and TRBJ1-6, reads SQTIHQWPATLVQPVGSPLSLECTVEGTSNPNLYWYRQAAGRGLQLLFYSVGIGQISSEVPQNLSASRPQDRQFILSSKKLLLSDSGFYLCAWRRSYNSPLHFGNGTRLTVT.

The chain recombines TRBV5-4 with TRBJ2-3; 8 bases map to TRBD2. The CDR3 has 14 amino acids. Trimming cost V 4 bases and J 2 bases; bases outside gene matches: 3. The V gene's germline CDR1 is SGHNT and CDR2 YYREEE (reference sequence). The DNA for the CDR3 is TGTGCCAGCAGCACAGCGGGGGCCACAGATACGCAGTATTTT. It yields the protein CASSTAGATDTQYF. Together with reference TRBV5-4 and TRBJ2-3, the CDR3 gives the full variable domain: ETGVTQSPTHLIKTRGQQVTLRCSSQSGHNTVSWYQQALGQGPQFIFQYYREEENGRGNFPPRFSGLQFPNYSSELNVNALELDDSALYLCASSTAGATDTQYFGPGTRLTVL.

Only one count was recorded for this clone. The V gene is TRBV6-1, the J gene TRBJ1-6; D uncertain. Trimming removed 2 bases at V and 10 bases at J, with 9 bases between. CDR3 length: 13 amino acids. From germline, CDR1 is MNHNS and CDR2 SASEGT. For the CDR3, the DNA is TGTGCCAGCAGTGAATGGAGTCGGTCACCCCTCCACTTT. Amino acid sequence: CASSEWSRSPLHF.

Here the CDR3 reads CASRLTGRNSPLHF. CDR3 DNA: TGTGCCAGCAGATTGACAGGGCGAAATTCACCCCTCCACTTT. The chain couples TRBV6-4 to TRBJ1-6, with 7 bases matching TRBD1. Looked up from germline, CDR1 is MRHNA and CDR2 is SNTAGT. The CDR3 covers 14 residues. V gave up 6 bases and J gave up 7 bases; unmatched junction bases: 6.

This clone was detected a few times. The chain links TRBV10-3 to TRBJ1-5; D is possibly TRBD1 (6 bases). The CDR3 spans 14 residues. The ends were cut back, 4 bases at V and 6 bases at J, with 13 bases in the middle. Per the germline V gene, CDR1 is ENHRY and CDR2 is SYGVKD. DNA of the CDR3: TGTGCCATCAGTGGGACAGACGTAGGTCAGCCCCAGCATTTT. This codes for CAISGTDVGQPQHF.

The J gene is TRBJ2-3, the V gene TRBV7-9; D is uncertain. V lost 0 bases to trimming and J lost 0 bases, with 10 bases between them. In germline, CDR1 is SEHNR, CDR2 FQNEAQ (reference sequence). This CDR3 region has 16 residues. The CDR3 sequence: CASSLAQTISTDTQYF. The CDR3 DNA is TGTGCCAGCAGCTTAGCGCAAACTATTAGCACAGATACGCAGTATTTT.

The chain's CDR3 is CASSYGDSRREQYF. The CDR3 bases are TGTGCCAGCAGTTACGGGGACAGTCGACGCGAGCAGTACTTC. The V gene is TRBV6-6, the J gene TRBJ2-7; 7 positions agree with TRBD1. V dropped 2 bases and J dropped 6; count of bases not matched to a gene: 7. Germline CDR1 and CDR2: MNHNY and SVGAGI (reference sequence). The length of the CDR3 is 14 residues.

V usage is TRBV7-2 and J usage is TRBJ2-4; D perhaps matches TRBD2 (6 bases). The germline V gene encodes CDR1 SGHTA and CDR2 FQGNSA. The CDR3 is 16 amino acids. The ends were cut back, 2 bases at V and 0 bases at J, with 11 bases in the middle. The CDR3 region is CASSLQGGLAKNIQYF. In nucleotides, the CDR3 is TGTGCCAGCAGCTTACAGGGAGGACTAGCCAAAAACATTCAGTACTTC.

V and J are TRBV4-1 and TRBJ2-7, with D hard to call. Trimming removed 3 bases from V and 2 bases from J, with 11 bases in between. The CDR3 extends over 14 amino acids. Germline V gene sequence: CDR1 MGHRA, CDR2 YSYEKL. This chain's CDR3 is CASSQAAVTYEQYF. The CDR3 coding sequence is TGCGCCAGCAGCCAGGCGGCTGTCACCTACGAGCAGTACTTC.

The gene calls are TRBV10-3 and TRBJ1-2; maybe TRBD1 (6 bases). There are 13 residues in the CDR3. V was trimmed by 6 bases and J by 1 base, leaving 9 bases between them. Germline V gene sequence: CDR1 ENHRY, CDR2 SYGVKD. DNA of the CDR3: TGTGCCATCAGCCTACAGGGTAACTATGGCTACACCTTC. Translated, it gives CAISLQGNYGYTF.

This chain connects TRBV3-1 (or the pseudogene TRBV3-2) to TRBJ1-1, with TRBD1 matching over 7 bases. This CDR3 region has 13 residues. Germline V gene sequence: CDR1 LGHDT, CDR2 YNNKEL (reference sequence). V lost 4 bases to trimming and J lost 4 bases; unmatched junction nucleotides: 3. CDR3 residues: CASSPGGRTEAFF. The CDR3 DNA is TGTGCCAGCAGCCCAGGGGGTCGCACTGAAGCTTTCTTT.

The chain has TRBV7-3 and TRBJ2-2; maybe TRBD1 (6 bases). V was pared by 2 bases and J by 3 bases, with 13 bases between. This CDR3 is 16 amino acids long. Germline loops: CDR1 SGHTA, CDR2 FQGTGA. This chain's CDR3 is CASSLYRDTDTGELFF. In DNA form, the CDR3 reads TGTGCCAGCAGCTTATATAGGGACACCGACACCGGGGAGCTGTTTTTT.

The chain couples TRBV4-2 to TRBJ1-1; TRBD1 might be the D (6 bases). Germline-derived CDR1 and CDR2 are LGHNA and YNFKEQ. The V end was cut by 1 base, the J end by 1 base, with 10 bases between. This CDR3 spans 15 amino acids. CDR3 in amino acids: CASSQGGGANTEAFF. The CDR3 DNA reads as TGTGCCAGCAGCCAAGGTGGGGGGGCGAACACTGAAGCTTTCTTT.

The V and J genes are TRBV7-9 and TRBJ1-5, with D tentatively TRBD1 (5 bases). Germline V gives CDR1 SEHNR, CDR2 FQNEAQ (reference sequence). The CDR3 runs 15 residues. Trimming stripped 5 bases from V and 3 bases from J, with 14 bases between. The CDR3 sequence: CASSPFGGINQPQHF. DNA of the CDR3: TGTGCCAGCAGCCCTTTCGGGGGAATCAATCAGCCCCAGCATTTT.

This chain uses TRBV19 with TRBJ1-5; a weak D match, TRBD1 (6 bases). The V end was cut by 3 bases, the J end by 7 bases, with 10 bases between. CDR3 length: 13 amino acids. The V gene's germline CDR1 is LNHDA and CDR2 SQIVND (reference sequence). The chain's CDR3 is CASSMSGEQPQHF. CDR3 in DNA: TGTGCCAGTAGTATGTCAGGGGAGCAGCCCCAGCATTTT. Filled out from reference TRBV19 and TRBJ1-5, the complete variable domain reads DGGITQSPKYLFRKEGQNVTLSCEQNLNHDAMYWYRQDPGQGLRLIYYSQIVNDFQKGDIAEGYSVSREKKESFPLTVTSAQKNPTAFYLCASSMSGEQPQHFGDGTRLSIL.

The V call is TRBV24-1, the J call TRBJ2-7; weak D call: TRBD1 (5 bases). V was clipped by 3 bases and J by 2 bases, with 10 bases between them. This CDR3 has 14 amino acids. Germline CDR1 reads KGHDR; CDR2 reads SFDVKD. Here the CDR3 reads CATSDSRVPYEQYF. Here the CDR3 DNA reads TGTGCCACCAGTGATAGCAGGGTTCCCTACGAGCAGTACTTC.

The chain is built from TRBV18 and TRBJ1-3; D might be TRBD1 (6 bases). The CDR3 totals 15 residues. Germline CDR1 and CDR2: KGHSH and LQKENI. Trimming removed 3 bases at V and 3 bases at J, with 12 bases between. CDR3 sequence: CASSPKQGSGNTIYF. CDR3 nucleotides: TGTGCCAGCTCACCGAAACAGGGTAGTGGAAACACCATATATTTT.